In its sample, the clone carrying this T cell receptor beta chain was seen a few times. The antigen is unknown. Isolated RNA was reverse transcribed in full, so expressed TCRB transcripts were sequenced. Generated by immunoSEQ multiplex PCR, the TCRdb table keeps only in-frame clones and is missing some. The sample includes 400,000 or so clones, 10% to 15% of them seen just once. These data are taken from a study of beta chain features in type 1 diabetes. Study details: Patients looked much like healthy donors when it came to age, gender and cell yields.

Germline values: CDR1 MDHEN, CDR2 SYDVKM. The CDR3 covers 14 residues. Trimming left V 6 bases short and J 4 bases short, with 13 bases between. Study-wide findings and caveats: For Type 1 diabetes patients, all four CD4+ subsets carried TCRB CDR3s that were moderately but significantly shorter.

The sequence came from a young woman with type 1 diabetes. Sequences were obtained from naive CD4+ T cells from blood. The chain uses TRBV28 and TRBJ2-1; no firm D call. CDR3 residues: CASSEIAGYNEQFF. For the CDR3, the DNA is TGTGCCAGCAGCGAGATAGCTGGGTACAATGAGCAGTTCTTC.